A single sample gave rise to the 29 T cell receptor beta chains below, sequenced in a study of blood T cell repertoires in COVID-19. Sequencing was performed with immunoSEQ multiplex PCR; in TCRdb, only in-frame clones are kept and a portion is missing. The sample holds 200,000 to 250,000 clones, more than 70% seen once. The sequenced sample was peripheral blood. The receptors come from a man aged 80 or over with acute or convalescent COVID-19.

This sequence joins TRBV2 and TRBJ1-5; 10 nucleotides agree with TRBD1. Germline V CDR1 and CDR2: SNHLY, FYNNEI. V lost 4 bases, J lost 8 bases, and 5 bases stayed unmatched. This CDR3 is built from 14 residues. For the CDR3, the DNA is TGTGCCAGCAGTGGACAGGGGGCTTTGGAGCCCCAGCATTTT. Translated: CASSGQGALEPQHF.

In its sample, this clone was seen a few times. This rearrangement joins TRBV28 to TRBJ1-5; D call uncertain. CDR1 and CDR2 (germline): MDHEN, SYDVKM. The CDR3 is 16 residues long. The germline V and J ends were trimmed by 4 bases and 1 base, with 14 bases remaining between them. CDR3 nucleotide sequence: TGTGCCAGCAGTTCCCCTTCGGGTGGGAGCAATCAGCCCCAGCATTTT. Translating gives CASSSPSGGSNQPQHF.

CDR3 residues: CASSLDSIYGYTF. The CDR3 bases are TGTGCCAGCAGCTTGGACAGCATCTATGGCTACACCTTC. The chain employs TRBV5-4 and TRBJ1-2; D is uncertain. The CDR3 is made up of 13 amino acids. CDR1 and CDR2 (germline): SGHNT, YYREEE (reference sequence). V lost 0 bases, J lost 4 bases, and 7 bases lay in between.

The rearrangement links TRBV19 to TRBJ2-7, with D unclear. CDR1 and CDR2 (germline): LNHDA, SQIVND (reference sequence). V shed 4 bases and J shed 1 base, with 8 bases lying between them. The CDR3 length is 13 residues. CDR3 residues: CASSKRLSYEQYF. CDR3 nucleotides: TGTGCCAGTAGTAAGAGACTTTCCTACGAGCAGTACTTC.

The gene calls are TRBV28 and TRBJ1-4; 7 bases line up with TRBD1. CDR3 length: 18 residues. V was clipped by 10 bases and J by 0 bases; unmatched bases: 17. Germline lookup yields CDR1 MDHEN and CDR2 SYDVKM. The CDR3 protein is CATGGPRDSHATNEKLFF. The CDR3 DNA reads as TGTGCCACAGGTGGCCCCCGGGACAGCCATGCAACTAATGAAAAACTGTTTTTT.

This chain connects TRBV4-1 to TRBJ2-7, with 10 bases fitting TRBD2. In germline, CDR1 is MGHRA, CDR2 YSYEKL. V lost 4 bases, J lost 2 bases, and 5 bases stayed unmatched. This CDR3 spans 15 amino acids. The CDR3 here is CASSPGLATPYEQYF. CDR3 nucleotide sequence: TGCGCCAGCAGCCCGGGACTAGCGACACCCTACGAGCAGTACTTC.

The V call is TRBV7-9, the J call TRBJ1-5; D may be TRBD1 (5 bases). The CDR3 has 15 amino acids. V dropped 4 bases and J dropped 1 base, with 11 bases sitting between them. Germline V lookup: CDR1 SEHNR, CDR2 FQNEAQ (reference sequence). The chain's CDR3 is CASSSDTSSNQPQHF. CDR3 sequence (DNA): TGTGCCAGCAGCTCGGACACGTCAAGCAATCAGCCCCAGCATTTT.

V usage is TRBV5-1 and J usage is TRBJ1-3, with 9 positions matching TRBD1. Looked up from germline, CDR1 is SGHRS and CDR2 is YFSETQ. Trimming removed 4 bases from V and 4 bases from J; junction bases left unmatched: 3. The CDR3 totals 14 residues. The CDR3 DNA reads as TGCGCCAGCAGCCCGGGACAGGGAGGAAACACCATATATTTT. As protein: CASSPGQGGNTIYF.

The rearrangement joins TRBV29-1 to TRBJ2-5, with 11 bases matching TRBD2. CDR1 is SQVTM, CDR2 ANQGSEA, per germline. J gave up 8 bases and V 6 bases, and 17 bases lay outside the gene matches. This CDR3 contains 16 residues. DNA for the CDR3: TGCAGCGTATTAGGGACTAGCGGTTCTATGCAGAGAACCCAGTACTTC. Its translation: CSVLGTSGSMQRTQYF.

The rearrangement joins TRBV4-3 to TRBJ2-3; 12 bases are shared with TRBD2. Germline CDR1 and CDR2: LGHNA and YSLEER. Trimming took 5 bases from V and 4 from J; bases not matched to a gene: 4. The CDR3 is made up of 15 amino acids. The CDR3 DNA sequence: TGCGCCAGCAGCTTGACTAGCGGGGGCTCAGATACGCAGTATTTT. It is translated as CASSLTSGGSDTQYF.

Remarks on this clone: The same CDR3 also results from other DNA sequences found in this sample. The chain has TRBV11-2 and TRBJ1-2; D is ambiguous. This CDR3 contains 12 residues. Germline V gene data show CDR1 as SGHAT and CDR2 as FQNNGV. The V end lost 5 bases, the J end lost 4 bases, and 8 bases lay between the germline ends. This CDR3 is CASSPSGYGYTF. The CDR3 DNA is TGTGCCAGCAGCCCTTCGGGCTATGGCTACACCTTC.

This clone has just one count. The rearrangement uses TRBV3-1 (or the pseudogene TRBV3-2) and TRBJ2-2; weak D call: TRBD1 (6 bases). Trimming left V 6 bases short and J 0 bases short, with 11 bases between. The CDR3 spans 15 residues. Looked up from germline, CDR1 is LGHDT and CDR2 is YNNKEL (reference sequence). CDR3 residues: CASRRQASNTGELFF. CDR3 nucleotide sequence: TGTGCCAGCAGGAGACAGGCCTCGAACACCGGGGAGCTGTTTTTT.

The CDR3 sequence: CASSQVSGPQETQYF. The CDR3 DNA is TGTGCCAGCAGCCAAGTTAGCGGGCCCCAAGAGACCCAGTACTTC. This rearrangement joins TRBV3-1 (or the pseudogene TRBV3-2) to TRBJ2-5, with 7 bases fitting TRBD2. The V and J ends lost 1 base and 1 base, in that order; junction bases with no gene match: 3. Germline loops: CDR1 LGHDT, CDR2 YNNKEL (reference sequence). This CDR3 is 15 amino acids long.

The V call is TRBV6-4, the J call TRBJ1-2; 9 positions agree with TRBD1. Germline trimming cut 6 bases from V and 6 bases from J; bases unmatched to any gene: 11. The length of the CDR3 is 15 residues. Germline values: CDR1 MRHNA, CDR2 SNTAGT. CDR3 DNA sequence: TGTGCCAGCAGCGCTAGAATTGGACAGGGGCATGGCTACACCTTC. Its protein is CASSARIGQGHGYTF.

V usage is TRBV11-3 and J usage is TRBJ2-1, with TRBD1 identical over 11 bases. The length of the CDR3 is 15 residues. Germline-derived CDR1 and CDR2 are SGHNT and YENEEA. J was trimmed by 4 bases and V by 4 bases; bases with no gene match: 3. CDR3 region: CASSSGTGGYNEQFF. CDR3 bases: TGTGCCAGCAGCTCAGGGACAGGGGGGTACAATGAGCAGTTCTTC.

This chain connects TRBV5-1 to TRBJ2-7; no clear D. Germline lookup yields CDR1 SGHRS and CDR2 YFSETQ. This CDR3 comprises 15 residues. The ends were cut back, 0 bases at V and 6 bases at J, with 16 bases in the middle. The CDR3 reads CASSLGLGVAGEQYF. CDR3 nucleotide sequence: TGCGCCAGCAGCTTGGGGCTGGGTGTGGCAGGCGAGCAGTACTTC. Combining the CDR3 with reference TRBV5-1 and TRBJ2-7 gives the whole variable domain KAGVTQTPRYLIKTRGQQVTLSCSPISGHRSVSWYQQTPGQGLQFLFEYFSETQRNKGNFPGRFSGRQFSNSRSEMNVSTLELGDSALYLCASSLGLGVAGEQYFGPGTRLTVT.

With regard to this clone: Germline and junction disagree at one end, which may indicate a read error. The V and J genes are TRBV7-7 and TRBJ2-5; the D gene is possibly TRBD2 (5 bases). The CDR3 spans 15 residues. Per the germline V gene, CDR1 is SSHAT and CDR2 is FNYEAQ (reference sequence). The CDR3 loop reads CASSLAPGYQETQYF. The CDR3 DNA reads as TGTGCTAGCAGCTTAGCTCCGGGGTACCAAGAGACCCAGTACTTC.

The V call is TRBV5-4, the J call TRBJ1-5, with TRBD1 identical over 10 bases. This CDR3 is built from 15 residues. The ends lost 4 bases at V and 5 bases at J; junction bases unmatched: 6. Looked up from germline, CDR1 is SGHNT and CDR2 is YYREEE (reference sequence). DNA for the CDR3: TGTGCCAGCAGCCTGGACAGGGGGACTTATCAGCCCCAGCATTTT. Encoded protein: CASSLDRGTYQPQHF. The full variable domain, completed using reference TRBV5-4 and TRBJ1-5, is ETGVTQSPTHLIKTRGQQVTLRCSSQSGHNTVSWYQQALGQGPQFIFQYYREEENGRGNFPPRFSGLQFPNYSSELNVNALELDDSALYLCASSLDRGTYQPQHFGDGTRLSIL.

This clone was seen once. The rearrangement links TRBV6-6 to TRBJ1-2, with D perhaps matching TRBD1 (5 bases). This CDR3 is 14 amino acids long. Germline V gene sequence: CDR1 MNHNY, CDR2 SVGAGI (reference sequence). With 6 bases removed from V and 7 bases from J, the gap between germline ends came to 18 bases. This CDR3 reads CASRIRGTLLGYTF. CDR3 sequence (DNA): TGTGCCAGCAGAATCCGGGGGACTCTACTTGGCTACACCTTC.

This chain uses TRBV6-1 with TRBJ1-1; D gene unclear. The CDR3 is 14 amino acids. Trimming took 5 bases from V and 4 from J, leaving 14 bases between them. Per germline, CDR1 MNHNS and CDR2 SASEGT. In nucleotides, the CDR3 is TGTGCCAGCAGTCCTCAGGTGGAGGTCACTGAAGCTTTCTTT. Translated: CASSPQVEVTEAFF.

This clone was seen once. This CDR3 is CASSLATGNTEAFF. CDR3 nucleotide sequence: TGTGCCAGCAGCTTAGCGACAGGGAACACTGAAGCTTTCTTT. This chain connects TRBV7-9 to TRBJ1-1, with a possible D match to TRBD1 (6 bases). This CDR3 contains 14 residues. V dropped 0 bases and J dropped 1 base, with 6 bases sitting between them. CDR1 is SEHNR and CDR2 is FQNEAQ in the germline V gene (reference sequence).

This chain joins TRBV18 and TRBJ1-3, with a weak D call TRBD1 (5 bases). V lost 1 base to trimming and J lost 0 bases, with 7 bases between them. The V gene's germline CDR1 is KGHSH and CDR2 LQKENI. The CDR3 sequence is 15 residues long. In DNA form, the CDR3 reads TGTGCCAGCTCACCACGGGGGGGCTCTGGAAACACCATATATTTT. This sequence encodes CASSPRGGSGNTIYF.

V gene TRBV6-2 or TRBV6-3 combines with J gene TRBJ2-3; 7 bases are a match to TRBD1. Germline-derived CDR1 and CDR2 are MNHEY and SVGEGT. V lost 5 bases and J lost 3; bases outside the gene matches: 8. The CDR3 has 15 amino acids. The CDR3, as DNA: TGTGCCAGCAGTCAAGGGTACAGGGGTACAGATACGCAGTATTTT. Protein: CASSQGYRGTDTQYF.

The rearrangement joins TRBV20-1 to TRBJ2-2, with a possible D match to TRBD2 (5 bases). Germline V lookup: CDR1 DFQATT, CDR2 SNEGSKA (reference sequence). This CDR3 contains 11 residues. Trimming cost V 3 bases and J 7 bases, with 6 bases left between them. CDR3 sequence reads: CSASGVGELFF. For the CDR3, the DNA is TGCAGTGCTAGCGGGGTCGGGGAGCTGTTTTTT.

The chain links TRBV6-5 to TRBJ2-5; 7 bases match TRBD1. CDR3 length equals 14 residues. CDR1 MNHEY and CDR2 SVGAGI come from the germline V gene. V lost 8 bases and J lost 7; bases outside the gene matches: 13. The CDR3, as DNA: TGTGCCAGCGGGATGACAGGGTCAGGGGGGACCCAGTACTTC. Translated, it gives CASGMTGSGGTQYF.

The J gene is TRBJ1-5, the V gene TRBV19, with D hard to call. The V end was cut by 3 bases, the J end by 3 bases, with 9 bases between. The CDR3 spans 14 residues. Looked up from germline, CDR1 is LNHDA and CDR2 is SQIVND (reference sequence). The CDR3: CASSIGSVNQPQHF. DNA for the CDR3: TGTGCCAGTAGTATCGGGTCAGTCAATCAGCCCCAGCATTTT.

The gene calls are TRBV5-1 and TRBJ2-1; D remains unclear. V shed 3 bases and J shed 10 bases, with 17 bases lying between them. This CDR3 comprises 14 residues. From germline, CDR1 is SGHRS and CDR2 YFSETQ. The CDR3 nucleotides read TGCGCCAGCAGCTCCGACACCAATCTTGGGGAGCAGTTCTTC. This gives the protein CASSSDTNLGEQFF.

V is TRBV7-2 and J is TRBJ1-2; D is uncertain. The CDR3 contains 11 residues. V lost 4 bases to trimming and J lost 8 bases, with 8 bases between them. CDR1 is SGHTA, CDR2 FQGNSA, per germline. The CDR3 protein is CASSSAGGYTF. DNA for the CDR3: TGTGCCAGCAGCTCCGCGGGGGGCTACACCTTC. Together with reference TRBV7-2 and TRBJ1-2, the CDR3 gives the full variable domain: GAGVSQSPSNKVTEKGKDVELRCDPISGHTALYWYRQSLGQGLEFLIYFQGNSAPDKSGLPSDRFSAERTGGSVSTLTIQRTQQEDSAVYLCASSSAGGYTFGSGTRLTVV.

The chain combines TRBV5-1 with TRBJ1-5; D is unclear. Looked up from germline, CDR1 is SGHRS and CDR2 is YFSETQ. V was trimmed by 5 bases and J by 0 bases, leaving 12 bases between them. This CDR3 region has 15 residues. The CDR3 bases are TGCGCCAGCAGACCCGACGGAGATAGCAATCAGCCCCAGCATTTT. Translation gives CASRPDGDSNQPQHF.